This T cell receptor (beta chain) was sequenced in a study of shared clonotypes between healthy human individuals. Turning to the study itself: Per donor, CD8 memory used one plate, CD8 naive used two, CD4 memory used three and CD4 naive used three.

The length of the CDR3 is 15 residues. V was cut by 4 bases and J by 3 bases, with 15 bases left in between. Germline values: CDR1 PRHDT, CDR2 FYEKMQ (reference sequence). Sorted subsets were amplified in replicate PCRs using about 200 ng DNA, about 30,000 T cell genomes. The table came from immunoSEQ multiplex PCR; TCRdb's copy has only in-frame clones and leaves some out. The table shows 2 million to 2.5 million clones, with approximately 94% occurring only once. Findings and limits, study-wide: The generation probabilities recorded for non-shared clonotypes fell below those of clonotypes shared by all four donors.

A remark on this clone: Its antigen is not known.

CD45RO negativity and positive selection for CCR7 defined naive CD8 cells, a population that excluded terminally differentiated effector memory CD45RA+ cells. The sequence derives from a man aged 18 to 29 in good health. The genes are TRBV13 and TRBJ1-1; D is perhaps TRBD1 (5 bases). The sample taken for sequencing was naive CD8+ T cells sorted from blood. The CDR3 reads CASSSNWGEDTEAFF. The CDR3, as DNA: TGTGCCAGCAGCTCCAACTGGGGGGAGGACACTGAAGCTTTCTTT.